This TCR beta chain was observed in a study of tissue T cells after allogeneic stem cell transplantation. General study results and limits: The patient cohort was small and clinically heterogeneous, with limited sampling depth. Within patients, tissue anatomy strongly shaped TCR repertoire composition. Tissue-detected TCR repertoire was only partly captured by blood and spleen T cells. Few T cell clones were shared across patients, but motif clusters showed tissue-specific shared signatures.

On this clone: Its antigen is not identified. The germline and genes are mouse ones. With the read ending 1 residue before the CDR3 end, the germline J gene is used to fill in that end.

V was pared by 4 bases and J by 1 base, with 4 bases of the junction left unmatched. The germline CDR1 and CDR2 sequences are NSQYPW and LRSPGD (reference sequence). The CDR3 has 17 amino acids. The data were produced by immunoSEQ multiplex PCR, yet TCRdb's version contains in-frame clones alone and is incomplete. The data contain 20,000 to 25,000 clones, around 63% of them singletons. The receptor was derived from a female BALB/c mouse in good health. The strain bears MHC haplotype H2-d. This sequence joins TRBV1 and TRBJ2-3; 14 bases match TRBD2. Sample: blood. The CDR3 spells CTCSEGLGGRGAETLYF. The part of the CDR3 DNA that was read is TGCACCTGCAGTGAGGGACTGGGGGGGCGCGGTGCAGAAACGCTGTAT.